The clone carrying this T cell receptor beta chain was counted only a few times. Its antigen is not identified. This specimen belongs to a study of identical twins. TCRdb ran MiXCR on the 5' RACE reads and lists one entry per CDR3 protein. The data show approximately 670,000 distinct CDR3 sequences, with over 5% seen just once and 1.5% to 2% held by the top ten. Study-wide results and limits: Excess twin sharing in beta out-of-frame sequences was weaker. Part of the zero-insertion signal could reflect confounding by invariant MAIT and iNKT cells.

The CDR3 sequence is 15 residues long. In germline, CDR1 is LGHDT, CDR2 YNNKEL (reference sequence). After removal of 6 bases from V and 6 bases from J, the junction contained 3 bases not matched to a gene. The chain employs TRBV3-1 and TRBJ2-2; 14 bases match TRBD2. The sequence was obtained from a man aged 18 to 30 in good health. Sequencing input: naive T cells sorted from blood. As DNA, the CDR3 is TGTGCCAGCAGAGGGACTAGCGGGAGTCCCGGGGAGCTGTTTTTT. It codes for CASRGTSGSPGELFF.